The clone carrying this T cell receptor (beta chain) was seen a few times. The antigen is undetermined. This entry comes from a study of cytomegalovirus exposure and HLA in healthy donors. Across the study: In an earlier analysis, around 100 million unique TCR beta sequences were found from about 190 million T cells. Study-level findings and limits: When analyzed later, a missense DCLRE1C variant was found to be linked to TCR beta V- and J-gene trimming. Fewer N-insertions (relative to the roughly 720-donor mean) were reportedly seen in an Asian-associated ancestry cluster in a later analysis.

At collection, donors were nominally healthy, but unrecorded immune exposures were probable. The CDR3 extends over 14 amino acids. Trimming cost V 4 bases and J 5 bases, with 14 bases left between them. The germline gives CDR1 MDHEN, CDR2 SYDVKM. Vbeta (60) and Jbeta (13) primers were used in the PCR. Measured with immunoSEQ multiplex PCR; TCRdb has only the in-frame clones, and not every one. Here the sample spans about 160,000 clones, roughly two thirds being singletons. Material: PBMCs. The rearrangement uses TRBV28 and TRBJ1-1, with D uncertain. The sequence derives from a woman in her twenties or thirties in good health and CMV-seronegative. The CDR3 region is CASSSSQEWTEAFF. The CDR3 nucleotides read TGTGCCAGCAGTTCTTCACAAGAATGGACTGAAGCTTTCTTT.